Listed here is a single T cell receptor beta chain. Its antigen is unknown. Base qualities are not provided; no much larger clone lies one nucleotide away. TCRbeta CDR3 regions were amplified from genomic DNA by means of the immunoSEQ Assay, a bias-controlled multiplex PCR. Concerning the study's data processing: The number of nucleated cells in each sample was estimated from the amplification of reference gene primers within the assay. To quantify the absolute abundance of each unique TCRbeta CDR3 rearrangement, sequence reads were collapsed and filtered. For each sample, productive Simpson clonality was calculated as the square root of Simpson's diversity index over productive rearrangements. TCRdb took this table from immuneACCESS and kept in-frame rearrangements with V and J called. Such tables lack part of the clones; where checked against another copy, unresolved V genes explain under half of the gap, and the rest is unexplained. That table gives V, J and clone size, and the DNA gave D and trimming. The sample table contains approximately 280,000 clones; only one count was recorded for around 90% of them. 9% to 9.5% of the sample comes from the top ten.

Each collaborating institution followed its own protocols to collect whole blood in K2EDTA tubes. For TCRbeta analysis, collaborators shipped samples as frozen whole blood, isolated PBMCs, or DNA extracted from either of those sample types. The sample belongs to a study of blood T cell repertoires in COVID-19 (dated by TCRdb to between 2020 and 2021). At the level of the whole study: The collaborator samples originated in the United States, Italy and Spain and spanned the acute and convalescent phases of COVID-19. The prospective study material was composed of cDNA or gDNA derived from T cells, B-cell-depleted T cells, or PBMCs. Deeply sampled blood TCRbeta repertoires from subjects exposed to, actively infected with, or recovered from COVID-19 were included in the dataset. A freely available public database, intended as a resource for researchers studying the immune response to SARS-CoV-2, is where the repertoires were released. Samples came from the ongoing ImmuneRACE study (first 160 participants) plus 1,254 subjects from 6 global collaborators. A de-identified subject ID, COVID-19 status, age in years and sex were almost always included in the sample metadata. Where available, HLA class I and class II types were taken from metadata supplied by the sample provider and were not determined by assay-based typing. The paper as a whole reports these results and caveats: The amount of clinical and demographic metadata varied by source and participant and was provided uncurated.

The receptor was isolated from a man aged 18 to 30 with active or convalescent COVID-19. Sequences were obtained from peripheral blood.

The CDR3: CAISESVDIQGQYF. The nucleotide sequence is given as TGTGCCATCAGTGAGTCGGTCGACATCCAGGGGCAGTACTTC. The chain uses TRBV10-3 and TRBJ2-7, and TRBD1 may be the D gene, going by 5 matching bases. Between the V and J ends, shortened by 0 bases and 9 bases respectively, the junction contains 15 bases. CDR3 length: 14 amino acids, cysteine to phenylalanine. Only the CDR3 part of the read is kept: 42 bases, read in frame from the first base. The germline V gene encodes CDR1 ENHRY and CDR2 SYGVKD.